Listed below are T cell receptor beta chains from one sample, sequenced in a study of T cells in Graves' hyperthyroidism and ophthalmopathy. TCRdb analysed the multiplex PCR reads with MiXCR anew, one entry per CDR3 protein. The sample shows fewer than 650,000 distinct CDR3 sequences, around 14% of them seen only once. The sample comprised blood. The receptors were gathered from a woman between 18 and 29 years old with Graves' ophthalmopathy. Each CDR3 is given with its conserved first and last residue. Fields, in order: V gene, CDR3 length, CDR3 protein.

>TRBV11-3|15
CASSFSDGLNTEAFF
>TRBV30|10
CAWRKETQYF
>TRBV7-8|15
CASSTAGVNTGELFF
>TRBV4-1|21
CASSPTPFTGSHKAAKNIQYF
>TRBV30|13
CAWSKDRGPEAFF
>TRBV9|18
CASSVEGTSGSLTDTQYF
>TRBV2|16
CASSWGLAGVNYEQYF
>TRBV28|14
CASSLPTGDYGYTF
>TRBV20-1|12
CSANRGVETQYF
>TRBV27|13
CASSLSTYNEQFF
>TRBV19|15
CASSILGTGGEKLFF
>TRBV5-1|15
CASSPRTGGNEKLFF
>TRBV4-1|16
CASSYGLGRGNQPQHF
>TRBV6-1|14
CASTEGQAYGEQYF
>TRBV5-8|16
CASSSTLSGRGYEQYF
>TRBV10-3|16
CAISESTDYMNTEAFF
>TRBV7-9|15
CASSLSQGATETQYF
>TRBV6-2/TRBV6-3|15
CASSYTLAGYNEQFF
>TRBV19|15
CASSIVRGLGYEQYF
>TRBV2|13
CASKNGRSYEQYF
>TRBV20-1|15
CSARDFRHHKNIQYF
>TRBV15|15
CATSRDGKFTDTQYF
>TRBV28|16
CASSNARRGGLDIQYF
>TRBV7-9|15
CASSNPLGENTEAFF
>TRBV28|15
CASSSMGQGIKPQHF
>TRBV15|15
CATSRDEAPFHEAFF
>TRBV20-1|15
CSARERTGTQETQYF
>TRBV20-1|13
CGASVTSGMGQFF
>TRBV2|15
CASSGASANQETQYF
>TRBV19|13
CASSMGINTEAFF
>TRBV19|16
CASSIVGLAGGDTQYF
>TRBV20-1|15
CSAGKTSRRENEQFF
>TRBV2|14
CASTERLSNQPQHF
>TRBV4-2|16
CASSRLTSGATDTQYF
>TRBV6-1|16
CASSPPGSLTYNEQFF
>TRBV7-2|15
CASSSGTGINNEQFF
>TRBV9|15
CASSVQGSNRNEQFF
>TRBV28|14
CASSLGGRLYEQYF
>TRBV27|16
CASRGAGGSSNQPQHF
>TRBV28|12
CASSTSLNGYTF
>TRBV28|19
CASSPPPGLAGDPYYEQYF
>TRBV11-2|16
CASSLVGRGSSYEQYF
>TRBV2|19
CASSETSGYFNLENNEQFF
>TRBV19|15
CASSIRDRVSDTQYF
>TRBV7-2|14
CASSLASGTGELFF
>TRBV12-3/TRBV12-4|14
CASSFGTTDEKLFF
>TRBV12-3/TRBV12-4|15
CASSTATGINQPQHF
>TRBV27|13
CASSFGSTGELFF
>TRBV9|13
CASSVGKGDGYTF